The 5 T cell receptor beta chains given below trace back to one sample, sequenced in a study of breast tumors, draining lymph nodes, adjacent tissues. Using its own MiXCR run on the multiplex PCR reads, TCRdb lists one record per CDR3 protein. The profile shows 150,000 to 200,000 distinct CDR3 sequences, approximately 30% of them singletons. The lymph nodes were axillary draining lymph nodes from breast cancer patients. The sequencing input was axillary lymph node tissue. Every receptor here comes from a female donor with breast cancer. Some clones in this sample may be carry-over from other donors' samples.

This clonotype was found a few times. This sequence joins TRBV28 and TRBJ2-3; weak D call: TRBD2 (6 bases). CDR1 MDHEN and CDR2 SYDVKM come from the germline V gene. Trimming shortened V by 6 bases and J by 0 bases, and 16 bases separated the two germline ends. There are 16 residues in the CDR3. CDR3 in DNA: TGTGCCAGCAGCTCCCGGGGCGGGGTTAGCACAGATACGCAGTATTTT. Translation gives CASSSRGGVSTDTQYF.

Worth noting for this clonotype: A much larger clone differs by one base, so this may be a read error. This sequence joins TRBV7-9 and TRBJ2-1; D is tentatively TRBD1 or TRBD2 (7 bases each). The CDR3 has 17 amino acids. Germline V gene lookup returns CDR1 SEHNR and CDR2 FQNEAQ (reference sequence). V lost 3 bases and J lost 2, with 17 bases in between. CDR3 bases: TGTGCCAGCAGCTTCCTCAGGGGGGGGCCCCCCTACAATGAGCAGTTCTTC. The encoded protein is CASSFLRGGPPYNEQFF. The variable domain in full, with the rest retrieved from reference TRBV7-9 and TRBJ2-1, is DTGVSQNPRHKITKRGQNVTFRCDPISEHNRLYWYRQTLGQGPEFLTYFQNEAQLEKSRLLSDRFSAERPKGSFSTLEIQRTEQGDSAMYLCASSFLRGGPPYNEQFFGPGTRLTVL.

This clonotype was picked up many times. The chain combines TRBV20-1 with TRBJ1-2; D possibly corresponds to TRBD1 (5 bases). The germline gives CDR1 DFQATT, CDR2 SNEGSKA (reference sequence). CDR3 length equals 15 residues. V was shortened by 0 bases and J by 3 bases, with 14 bases between the two germline ends. CDR3 in amino acids: CSARDPTGQHYGYTF. As DNA, the CDR3 is TGCAGTGCTAGAGATCCCACAGGCCAACACTATGGCTACACCTTC.

This clonotype was observed at least ten times. The gene calls are TRBV6-1 and TRBJ2-6; D not certain. Trimming removed 6 bases at V and 4 bases at J, with 7 bases between. The CDR3 has 13 residues. Germline values: CDR1 MNHNS, CDR2 SASEGT. The CDR3 DNA reads as TGTGCCAGCAGGGCTGGGGGGGCCAACGTCCTGACTTTC. Translated, it gives CASRAGGANVLTF.

This clonotype was seen at least ten times. The chain's CDR3 is CASSIGGTGAPQHF. The CDR3 DNA sequence: TGTGCCAGTAGTATAGGGGGTACGGGGGCCCCCCAGCATTTT. The gene calls are TRBV19 and TRBJ1-5, with D tentatively TRBD1 (6 bases). Per germline, CDR1 LNHDA and CDR2 SQIVND (reference sequence). This CDR3 has 14 residues. V lost 1 base to trimming and J lost 10 bases, with 14 bases between them.